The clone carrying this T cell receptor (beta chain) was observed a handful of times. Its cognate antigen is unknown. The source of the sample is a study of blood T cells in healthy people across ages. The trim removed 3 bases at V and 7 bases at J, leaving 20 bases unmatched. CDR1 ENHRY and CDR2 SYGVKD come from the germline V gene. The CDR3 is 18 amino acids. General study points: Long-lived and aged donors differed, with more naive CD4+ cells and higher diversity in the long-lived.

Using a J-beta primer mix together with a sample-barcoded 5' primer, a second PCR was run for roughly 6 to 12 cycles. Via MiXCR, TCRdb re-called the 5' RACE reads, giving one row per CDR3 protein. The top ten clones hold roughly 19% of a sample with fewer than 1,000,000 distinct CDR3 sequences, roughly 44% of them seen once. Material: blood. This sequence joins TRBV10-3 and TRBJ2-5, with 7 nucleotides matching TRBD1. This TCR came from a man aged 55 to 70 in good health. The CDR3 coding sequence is TGTGCCATCAGTGACAGCGAGGGGAGAGGGGAAACAGGGGCGACCCAGTACTTC. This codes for CAISDSEGRGETGATQYF.